This TCR beta chain was captured by sequencing in a study of blood T cell repertoires in COVID-19. As for the study in general: The study drew acute and convalescent COVID-19 samples from the United States, Italy and Spain. Sample material is recorded as cDNA or gDNA derived from T cells, B-cell-depleted T cells, or PBMCs.

Germline loops: CDR1 SGHNT, CDR2 YYREEE (reference sequence). Between the trimmed V and J ends, which lost 2 bases and 5 bases, there was a span of 16 bases. This CDR3 has 15 residues. In the authors' methods: The assay estimated nucleated cells by amplifying reference gene primers. Assay used: immunoSEQ multiplex PCR; TCRdb lists only in-frame clones, some missing. V and J calls and clone size are copied from that table; D and trimming were computed from the DNA. This sample has approximately 55,000 clones; more than 70% occur once, and the top ten carry approximately 20%. Followed over time, Seattle patients had been enrolled while infection was active.

The chain employs TRBV5-4 and TRBJ2-5; the D gene is possibly TRBD2 (6 bases). This TCR was recovered from a man aged 25 to 40 with COVID-19, enrolled during active disease. Sequencing was performed on peripheral blood. The CDR3: CASSFRLDGRETQYF. DNA for the CDR3: TGTGCCAGCAGCTTTAGATTGGATGGGAGGGAGACCCAGTACTTC. Using reference TRBV5-4 and TRBJ2-5 for the parts outside the CDR3, the full variable domain is ETGVTQSPTHLIKTRGQQVTLRCSSQSGHNTVSWYQQALGQGPQFIFQYYREEENGRGNFPPRFSGLQFPNYSSELNVNALELDDSALYLCASSFRLDGRETQYFGPGTRLLVL.